Listed below are T cell receptor beta chains from one sample, sequenced in a study of blood T cell repertoires in COVID-19. TCRdb's copy holds only in-frame clones and misses some; the assay was immunoSEQ multiplex PCR. The sample has 65,000 to 80,000 clones; roughly four fifths are singletons. The sequencing input was peripheral blood. Receptors were obtained from a human donor in a cohort sampled during active COVID-19. Each CDR3 is given with its conserved first and last residue. Rows give clone size only sometimes, using once, few, many, or a class for an expanded clone.

CDR3 protein | V gene | clone size | J gene
CASSHTGGMDYGYTF | TRBV4-1 | once | TRBJ1-2
CASSTGTDANEKLFF | TRBV2 | NA | TRBJ1-4
CASSVLAAGNEQYF | TRBV9 | NA | TRBJ2-7
CASRAGVGGYTF | TRBV10-2 | NA | TRBJ1-2
CASSLYSGNSPLHF | TRBV5-1 | once | TRBJ1-6
CASSQRETGELFF | TRBV3-1/TRBV3-2 | NA | TRBJ2-2
CASSSTQSSYNEQFF | TRBV6-5 | NA | TRBJ2-1
CASSRTGTGNTIYF | TRBV3-1/TRBV3-2 | NA | TRBJ1-3
CASSVVPRSGNTEAFF | TRBV9 | NA | TRBJ1-1
CASSLYGGQFNSPLHF | TRBV7-3 | NA | TRBJ1-6
CASSEREGARYEQYF | TRBV9 | NA | TRBJ2-7
CASSFSDSYNSPLHF | TRBV5-1 | NA | TRBJ1-6
CASSSSGGYRGETQYF | TRBV7-7 | NA | TRBJ2-5
CASSPPVRGGSYEQYF | TRBV18 | NA | TRBJ2-7
CASSFFPYNTEAFF | TRBV5-4 | NA | TRBJ1-1
CASSLWGGEQYF | TRBV12-3/TRBV12-4 | many | TRBJ2-7
CASSSTSGGTDTQYF | TRBV19 | NA | TRBJ2-3
CAIATGQTTDTQYF | TRBV10-3 | NA | TRBJ2-3
CASSFLGDTEAFF | TRBV12-3/TRBV12-4 | NA | TRBJ1-1
CASSEGVGQPYGYTF | TRBV6-1 | NA | TRBJ1-2
CASSLEPYSGNTIYF | TRBV5-1 | few | TRBJ1-3
CSVGLWTGGYNEQFF | TRBV29-1 | NA | TRBJ2-1
CATRDRGGDQPQHF | TRBV15 | NA | TRBJ1-5
CASSLTGVRYGYTF | TRBV5-4 | NA | TRBJ1-2
CASSYRQAYNEQFF | TRBV6-5 | NA | TRBJ2-1
CAWSSRGELFF | TRBV30 | NA | TRBJ2-2
CASSSGRGRELFF | TRBV7-2 | NA | TRBJ2-2
CSVGGLGGDTQYF | TRBV29-1 | large | TRBJ2-3
CSVARTGSEYGYTF | TRBV29-1 | NA | TRBJ1-2
CASTYGGGAEDEQFF | TRBV2 | NA | TRBJ2-1
CASSLQGARGYTF | TRBV3-1/TRBV3-2 | few | TRBJ1-2
CASSPGGDGYTF | TRBV12-3/TRBV12-4 | NA | TRBJ1-2
CASSPPLGESYGYTF | TRBV18 | NA | TRBJ1-2
CAISEREGNYGYTF | TRBV10-3 | NA | TRBJ1-2
CSVARDTGTGSYGYTF | TRBV29-1 | NA | TRBJ1-2